This T cell receptor (beta chain) was obtained from a study of T cells in tumors after PD-1 blockade. Study context: Either cemiplimab 350 mg every 2 weeks or pembrolizumab 200 mg every 3 weeks was given. Some patients also took daily vismodegib 150 mg during anti-PD-1 treatment. Study outcomes and limitations: Peripheral recruitment is suggested, as some novel exhausted tumor clones were in pre-treatment blood.

J gave up 7 bases and V 6 bases, and 15 bases lay outside the gene matches. Germline CDR1 is SGHTS and CDR2 is YDEGEE. This CDR3 spans 16 amino acids. Profiling relied on immunoSEQ multiplex PCR, and the TCRdb table lists in-frame clones only, not all of them. The repertoire has 55,000 to 65,000 clones, roughly 75% of them found once; the top ten carry roughly an eighth. A note on this clone: Its antigen is currently unknown.

The receptor was derived from a human donor with basal cell carcinoma. The sample consisted of PBMCs, taken before anti-PD-1 treatment. The rearrangement joins TRBV5-8 to TRBJ1-5; 8 nucleotides align to TRBD1. CDR3 DNA: TGTGCCAGCATCGCTTGGGTGGCAGGGGGCTTCCAGCCCCAGCATTTT. Translating gives CASIAWVAGGFQPQHF.